The TCR beta chain under discussion was sequenced for a study of blood T cell repertoires in COVID-19. The table came from immunoSEQ multiplex PCR; TCRdb's copy has only in-frame clones and leaves some out. Found here are around 260,000 clones, roughly nine tenths of them singletons; the top ten hold 2.2%. V gave up 5 bases and J gave up 0 bases; unmatched junction bases: 3. CDR1 SGHAT and CDR2 FQNNGV come from the germline V gene. CDR3 size: 15 residues. V gene TRBV11-2 combines with J gene TRBJ2-4, with 8 bases fitting TRBD1. The sequence was collected from a woman aged 25 to 39 with COVID-19, enrolled during active disease. The sequenced material came from peripheral blood. This chain's CDR3 is CASSDRGTAKNIQYF. In nucleotides, the CDR3 is TGTGCCAGCAGCGACAGGGGCACAGCCAAAAACATTCAGTACTTC.